A single sample is the source of the 32 T cell receptor beta chains below, sequenced in a study of cytomegalovirus exposure and HLA in healthy donors. The PCR employed 60 Vbeta primers together with 13 Jbeta primers. Clones were read by immunoSEQ multiplex PCR, and TCRdb kept only the in-frame ones, dropping some. The table shows roughly 92,000 clones, with roughly 79% occurring only once. Sequencing input: PBMCs. The receptors originated from a woman between 65 and 79 years old in good health and CMV-seropositive.

The CDR3 here is CASSGASGLAKNIQYF. Written as DNA, the CDR3 is TGTGCCAGTAGTGGGGCTAGTGGCCTAGCCAAAAACATTCAGTACTTC. The chain carries TRBV19 and TRBJ2-4; possibly TRBD1 for D (5 bases). This CDR3 is built from 16 residues. Germline lookup yields CDR1 LNHDA and CDR2 SQIVND (reference sequence). V dropped 5 bases and J dropped 0 bases, with 14 bases sitting between them.

About this clone: This same CDR3 is encoded by further DNA sequences in the sample. The gene calls are TRBV11-3 and TRBJ2-3, with 8 bases matching TRBD2. This CDR3 region has 15 residues. The J segment lost 2 bases and the V segment lost 5 bases, leaving 6 bases of the junction unmatched. In germline, CDR1 is SGHNT, CDR2 YENEEA. Here the CDR3 DNA reads TGTGCCAGCAGCCCACTAGCGGCATCCACAGATACGCAGTATTTT. The encoded protein is CASSPLAASTDTQYF. Full variable domain (outside the CDR3, taken from reference TRBV11-3 and TRBJ2-3): EAGVVQSPRYKIIEKKQPVAFWCNPISGHNTLYWYLQNLGQGPELLIRYENEEAVDDSQLPKDRFSAERLKGVDSTLKIQPAELGDSAVYLCASSPLAASTDTQYFGPGTRLTVL.

The rearrangement uses TRBV7-2 and TRBJ2-5; TRBD2 agrees at 10 bases. The CDR3 length is 15 residues. The germline V gene has CDR1 SGHTA and CDR2 FQGNSA. V lost 5 bases and J lost 4; bases outside the gene matches: 7. The CDR3 DNA sequence: TGTGCCAGCAGCCTGTTAGCGGGAGGTAGAGAGACCCAGTACTTC. It is translated as CASSLLAGGRETQYF.

This chain uses TRBV4-2 with TRBJ2-3, with a tentative D call TRBD2 (6 bases). With 0 bases removed from V and 11 bases from J, the gap between germline ends came to 12 bases. CDR1 is LGHNA and CDR2 is YNFKEQ in the germline V gene. This CDR3 contains 13 residues. CDR3 loop: CASSQDKGGVQYF. Here the CDR3 DNA reads TGTGCCAGCAGCCAAGATAAGGGAGGAGTGCAGTATTTT.

The gene calls are TRBV5-4 and TRBJ1-1; tentatively, D is TRBD1 (5 bases). This CDR3 has 14 amino acids. V was cut by 0 bases and J by 11 bases, with 17 bases left in between. Germline assignment: CDR1 SGHNT and CDR2 YYREEE (reference sequence). CDR3 in amino acids: CASSLGLTTAGAFF. CDR3 nucleotides: TGTGCCAGCAGCTTGGGCCTTACGACCGCAGGGGCTTTCTTT.

The chain joins TRBV5-1 to TRBJ2-1; 11 bases match TRBD2. Trimming cost V 1 base and J 3 bases; bases outside gene matches: 9. The length of the CDR3 is 18 residues. Germline CDR1 reads SGHRS; CDR2 reads YFSETQ. This chain's CDR3 is CASSLIAGGPYYYNEQFF. CDR3 DNA sequence: TGCGCCAGCAGCTTGATAGCGGGAGGGCCATATTACTACAATGAGCAGTTCTTC.

The chain combines TRBV6-4 with TRBJ2-5, with 7 bases that match TRBD1. The V segment lost 8 bases and the J segment 10 bases; nucleotides outside the gene matches: 19. The germline V gene encodes CDR1 MRHNA and CDR2 SNTAGT. The CDR3 runs 15 residues. Here the CDR3 reads CASPCDPGRAGGQYF. CDR3 nucleotide sequence: TGTGCCAGCCCTTGCGACCCTGGTCGCGCAGGGGGCCAGTACTTC.

The J gene is TRBJ2-5, the V gene TRBV5-4, with 8 bases matching TRBD1. CDR1 is SGHNT and CDR2 is YYREEE in the germline V gene (reference sequence). This CDR3 has 12 residues. V lost 5 bases and J lost 5; bases outside the gene matches: 2. CDR3 protein: CASSWDRETQYF. The CDR3 region has the DNA TGTGCCAGCAGTTGGGACAGGGAGACCCAGTACTTC.

The chain uses TRBV30 and TRBJ2-7; TRBD2 matches at 11 bases. CDR3 size: 13 residues. Looked up from germline, CDR1 is GTSNPN and CDR2 is SVGIG (reference sequence). The CDR3 here is CVSNSGRAYEQYF. CDR3 DNA sequence: TGTGTCTCAAATAGCGGGAGGGCGTACGAGCAGTACTTC.

This rearrangement joins TRBV7-9 to TRBJ2-6; perhaps TRBD1 as D (5 bases). Germline V lookup: CDR1 SEHNR, CDR2 FQNEAQ (reference sequence). The CDR3 totals 14 residues. Trimming removed 7 bases at V and 3 bases at J, with 10 bases between. In DNA form, the CDR3 reads TGTGCCAGCATAAGGGGTGGTGGGGCCAACGTCCTGACTTTC. This sequence encodes CASIRGGGANVLTF. The whole variable domain, remainder taken from reference TRBV7-9 and TRBJ2-6, is DTGVSQNPRHKITKRGQNVTFRCDPISEHNRLYWYRQTLGQGPEFLTYFQNEAQLEKSRLLSDRFSAERPKGSFSTLEIQRTEQGDSAMYLCASIRGGGANVLTFGAGSRLTVL.

This chain joins TRBV7-3 and TRBJ1-4, with D possibly being TRBD1 (6 bases). CDR1 and CDR2 (germline): SGHTA, FQGTGA. V lost 5 bases and J lost 5, with 12 bases in between. The CDR3 spans 14 residues. This CDR3 reads CASSPGAGNEKLFF. The CDR3 bases are TGTGCCAGCAGCCCAGGGGCAGGGAATGAAAAACTGTTTTTT.

V and J are TRBV30 and TRBJ2-5; D gene uncertain. Germline lookup yields CDR1 GTSNPN and CDR2 SVGIG (reference sequence). The CDR3 contains 12 residues. The V gene lost 1 base and the J gene lost 11 bases, with 14 bases spanning the gap. This chain's CDR3 is CAWSDRSNEQYF. DNA for the CDR3: TGTGCCTGGAGTGACCGGTCTAATGAGCAGTACTTC.

As DNA, the CDR3 is TGTGCCAGCTTCAGGAACAGGCAAGAGACCCAGTACTTC. It yields the protein CASFRNRQETQYF. The chain couples TRBV6-1 to TRBJ2-5; tentative D call: TRBD1 (5 bases). Trimming took 8 bases from V and 2 from J, leaving 12 bases between them. The CDR3 has 13 residues. Germline V gene lookup returns CDR1 MNHNS and CDR2 SASEGT.

The chain combines TRBV5-1 with TRBJ1-1; TRBD1 matches at 10 bases. V lost 4 bases to trimming and J lost 11 bases; unmatched junction nucleotides: 8. Per germline, CDR1 SGHRS and CDR2 YFSETQ. The CDR3 is 13 residues long. CDR3 sequence: CASSDGQGDEAFF. CDR3 nucleotides: TGCGCCAGCAGCGACGGACAGGGGGATGAGGCTTTCTTT.

The gene calls are TRBV28 and TRBJ1-5, with 7 positions matching TRBD1. The J segment lost 7 bases and the V segment lost 4 bases, leaving 19 bases of the junction unmatched. This CDR3 comprises 18 residues. Germline lookup yields CDR1 MDHEN and CDR2 SYDVKM. This CDR3 reads CASSSISLLNRGRQPQHF. The CDR3 bases are TGTGCCAGCAGTTCGATATCTCTTTTAAACAGGGGAAGGCAGCCCCAGCATTTT.

The chain has TRBV30 and TRBJ2-7; TRBD2 matches at 7 bases. The CDR3 runs 13 residues. Germline V lookup: CDR1 GTSNPN, CDR2 SVGIG (reference sequence). V was pared by 1 base and J by 4 bases, with 4 bases of the junction left unmatched. CDR3 protein: CAWSGGRAYEQYF. In nucleotides, the CDR3 is TGTGCCTGGAGTGGTGGGAGGGCGTACGAGCAGTACTTC.

This clone was seen once. The chain employs TRBV5-4 and TRBJ1-1, with D tentatively TRBD1 (6 bases). V was cut by 4 bases and J by 6 bases, with 25 bases left in between. In germline, CDR1 is SGHNT, CDR2 YYREEE (reference sequence). This CDR3 region has 17 residues. The CDR3 region is CASSRGPGGGDGAEAFF. The DNA of the CDR3 is TGTGCCAGCAGCCGCGGACCTGGGGGCGGAGATGGGGCTGAAGCTTTCTTT.

To note about this clone: At one boundary the junction diverges from the germline segment, which might be a read error. The rearrangement joins TRBV7-2 to TRBJ2-7; TRBD1 aligns across 8 bases. The CDR3 is 13 residues long. Germline V CDR1 and CDR2: SGHTA, FQGNSA. CDR3 bases: TGTGCCAGCAGCTTAGGAGGGTGGGGACAGGTACAATTC. Translated, it gives CASSLGGWGQVQF. The variable domain in full, with the rest retrieved from reference TRBV7-2 and TRBJ2-7, is GAGVSQSPSNKVTEKGKDVELRCDPISGHTALYWYRQSLGQGLEFLIYFQGNSAPDKSGLPSDRFSAERTGGSVSTLTIQRTQQEDSAVYLCASSLGGWGQVQFGPGTRLTVT.

The rearrangement joins TRBV5-6 to TRBJ1-2; D perhaps matches TRBD1 (6 bases). This CDR3 is 15 amino acids long. Trimming took off 5 bases at V and 5 bases at J, with 19 bases between the two ends. CDR1 is SGHDT and CDR2 is YYEEEE in the germline V gene. The CDR3 protein is CASSKGDTPGYGYTF. The CDR3 nucleotides read TGTGCCAGCAGTAAAGGGGACACCCCGGGGTATGGCTACACCTTC.

The table lists this clone with a count of one. This rearrangement joins TRBV5-1 to TRBJ2-7; TRBD2 agrees at 11 bases. The germline gives CDR1 SGHRS, CDR2 YFSETQ. Trimming cost V 0 bases and J 0 bases; bases outside gene matches: 2. The CDR3 is 16 residues long. The CDR3 here is CASSLGGTSGSYEQYF. The CDR3 nucleotides are TGCGCCAGCAGCTTGGGAGGGACTAGCGGCTCCTACGAGCAGTACTTC.

J is TRBJ2-1 and V is TRBV5-1; 8 bases are a match to TRBD2. Germline CDR1 reads SGHRS; CDR2 reads YFSETQ. Losses at the gene ends were 3 bases for V and 4 bases for J; bases not matched to a gene: 6. The CDR3 runs to 15 residues. The CDR3 DNA reads TGCGCCAGCAGCTCTACTAGCGGACTTTACAATGAGCAGTTCTTC. It translates to CASSSTSGLYNEQFF.

This clone has a handful of counts. This rearrangement joins TRBV25-1 to TRBJ1-4, with 9 bases fitting TRBD1. CDR1 and CDR2 from the germline V gene are MGHDK and SYGVNS. Trimming cost V 3 bases and J 8 bases; bases outside gene matches: 4. CDR3 length: 14 residues. The CDR3 coding sequence is TGTGCCAGCAGTGACCTACAGGGGGCCGAAAAACTGTTTTTT. Translated, it gives CASSDLQGAEKLFF.

The chain has TRBV29-1 and TRBJ1-6; D perhaps matches TRBD1 (6 bases). Germline V gene sequence: CDR1 SQVTM, CDR2 ANQGSEA. The V end lost 6 bases, the J end lost 4 bases, and 13 bases lay between the germline ends. CDR3 size: 14 residues. The CDR3 protein is CSVRGTHYNSPLHF. In nucleotides, the CDR3 is TGCAGCGTGAGAGGGACACATTATAATTCACCCCTCCACTTT.

This sequence joins TRBV5-1 and TRBJ1-4; D is unresolved. The V gene lost 0 bases and the J gene lost 4 bases, with 10 bases spanning the gap. Germline loops: CDR1 SGHRS, CDR2 YFSETQ. The CDR3 runs to 15 residues. This chain's CDR3 is CASSLAVRGNEKLFF. CDR3 in DNA: TGCGCCAGCAGCTTGGCCGTACGGGGTAATGAAAAACTGTTTTTT.

The rearrangement links TRBV27 to TRBJ2-1; 14 bases match TRBD2. V lost 6 bases, J lost 5 bases, and 12 bases stayed unmatched. The CDR3 has 18 residues. The germline V gene encodes CDR1 MNHEY and CDR2 SMNVEV (reference sequence). CDR3 sequence reads: CASSIKGLAGAGNNEQFF. Here the CDR3 DNA reads TGTGCCAGCAGCATTAAGGGACTAGCGGGAGCGGGGAACAATGAGCAGTTCTTC.

This chain joins TRBV7-6 and TRBJ2-7, with D tentatively TRBD2 (6 bases). CDR3 length: 13 amino acids. Germline assignment: CDR1 SGHVS and CDR2 FNYEAQ. V was pared by 5 bases and J by 6 bases, with 14 bases between. Here the CDR3 DNA reads TGTGCCAGCAGCCCCCAACTGGGGGGCGAGCAGTACTTC. Amino acid sequence: CASSPQLGGEQYF. Supplemented by reference TRBV7-6 and TRBJ2-7, the full variable domain reads GAGVSQSPRYKVTKRGQDVALRCDPISGHVSLYWYRQALGQGPEFLTYFNYEAQQDKSGLPNDRFSAERPEGSISTLTIQRTEQRDSAMYRCASSPQLGGEQYFGPGTRLTVT.

This clone was seen just once. The J gene is TRBJ2-5, the V gene TRBV19, with 11 bases lining up with TRBD2. Germline loops: CDR1 LNHDA, CDR2 SQIVND (reference sequence). J gave up 5 bases and V 8 bases, and 10 bases lay outside the gene matches. This CDR3 comprises 15 residues. CDR3 coding DNA: TGTGCCAGTCGAATAGCGGGAGGGCCGAGCGAGACCCAGTACTTC. Translated: CASRIAGGPSETQYF.

This clone was found once. V is TRBV5-4 and J is TRBJ2-5, with 8 bases matching TRBD2. There are 16 residues in the CDR3. Trimming removed 0 bases from V and 2 bases from J; junction bases left unmatched: 6. Germline V CDR1 and CDR2: SGHNT, YYREEE (reference sequence). This CDR3 is CASSLAGRGGQETQYF. CDR3 nucleotide sequence: TGTGCCAGCAGCTTGGCCGGGAGGGGGGGACAAGAGACCCAGTACTTC.

The V gene is TRBV11-2, the J gene TRBJ1-1; 7 bases are a match to TRBD1. Trimming took 8 bases from V and 1 from J; bases not matched to a gene: 1. The CDR3 length is 12 residues. Germline CDR1 and CDR2: SGHAT and FQNNGV. The CDR3 loop reads CASRTGNTEAFF. The CDR3 region has the DNA TGTGCCAGCCGGACAGGGAACACTGAAGCTTTCTTT.

The rearrangement uses TRBV19 and TRBJ2-5, with 10 bases aligning to TRBD2. Germline loops: CDR1 LNHDA, CDR2 SQIVND (reference sequence). The CDR3 is made up of 14 amino acids. Unmatched junction bases numbered 5, after V lost 6 bases and J lost 4 bases. The CDR3 loop is CASRRAGGRETQYF. In DNA form, the CDR3 reads TGTGCCAGTAGACGAGCGGGAGGGCGAGAGACCCAGTACTTC.

The CDR3 DNA reads TGTGCCAGCAGCCGACCGGGGGTAAACACTGAAGCTTTCTTT. Protein product: CASSRPGVNTEAFF. The chain joins TRBV27 to TRBJ1-1; D may be TRBD1 (5 bases). The CDR3 spans 14 residues. Germline-derived CDR1 and CDR2 are MNHEY and SMNVEV (reference sequence). V was clipped by 6 bases and J by 2 bases, with 13 bases between them.

This chain uses TRBV5-1 with TRBJ2-5, with 9 bases lining up with TRBD2. V gave up 4 bases and J gave up 4 bases; unmatched junction bases: 8. The CDR3 consists of 15 residues. Germline V lookup: CDR1 SGHRS, CDR2 YFSETQ. CDR3 region: CASSLLAGAGETQYF. The DNA for the CDR3 is TGCGCCAGCAGCCTATTAGCGGGAGCGGGAGAGACCCAGTACTTC.